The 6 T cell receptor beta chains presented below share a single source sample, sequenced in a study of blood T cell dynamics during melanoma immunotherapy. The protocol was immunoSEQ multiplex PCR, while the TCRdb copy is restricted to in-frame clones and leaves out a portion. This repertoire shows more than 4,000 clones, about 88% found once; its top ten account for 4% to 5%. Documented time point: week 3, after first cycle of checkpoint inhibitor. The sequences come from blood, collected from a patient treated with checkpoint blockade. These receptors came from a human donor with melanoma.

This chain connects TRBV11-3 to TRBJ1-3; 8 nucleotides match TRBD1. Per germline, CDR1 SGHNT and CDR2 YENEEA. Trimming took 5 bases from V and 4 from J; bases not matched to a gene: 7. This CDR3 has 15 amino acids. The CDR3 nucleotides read TGTGCCAGCAGCCCAGGACAGGGTCCAGGAAACACCATATATTTT. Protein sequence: CASSPGQGPGNTIYF.

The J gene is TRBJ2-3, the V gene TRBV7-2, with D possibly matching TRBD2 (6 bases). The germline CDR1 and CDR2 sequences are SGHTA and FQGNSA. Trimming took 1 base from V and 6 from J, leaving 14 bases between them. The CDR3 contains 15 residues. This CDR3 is CASSLDAGRRDTQYF. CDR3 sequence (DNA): TGTGCCAGCAGCTTAGATGCGGGAAGGCGCGATACGCAGTATTTT.

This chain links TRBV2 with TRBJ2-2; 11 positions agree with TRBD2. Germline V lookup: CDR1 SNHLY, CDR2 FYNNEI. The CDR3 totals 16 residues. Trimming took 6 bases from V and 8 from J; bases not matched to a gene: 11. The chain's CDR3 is CASRIGLAGGAGELFF. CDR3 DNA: TGTGCCAGCAGGATTGGGCTAGCGGGAGGAGCGGGGGAGCTGTTTTTT.

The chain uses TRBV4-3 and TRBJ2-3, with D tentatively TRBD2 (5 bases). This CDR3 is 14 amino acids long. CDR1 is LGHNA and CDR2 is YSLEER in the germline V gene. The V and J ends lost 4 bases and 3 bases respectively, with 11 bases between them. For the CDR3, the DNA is TGCGCCAGCAGCCCTAGGAGGAGTACAGATACGCAGTATTTT. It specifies CASSPRRSTDTQYF.

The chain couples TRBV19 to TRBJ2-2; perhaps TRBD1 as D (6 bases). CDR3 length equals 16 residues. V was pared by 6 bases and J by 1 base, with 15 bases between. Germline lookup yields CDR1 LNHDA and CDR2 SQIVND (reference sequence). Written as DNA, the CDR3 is TGTGCCAGTAGGGCGATCGGGACAAGGAACACCGGGGAGCTGTTTTTT. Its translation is CASRAIGTRNTGELFF.

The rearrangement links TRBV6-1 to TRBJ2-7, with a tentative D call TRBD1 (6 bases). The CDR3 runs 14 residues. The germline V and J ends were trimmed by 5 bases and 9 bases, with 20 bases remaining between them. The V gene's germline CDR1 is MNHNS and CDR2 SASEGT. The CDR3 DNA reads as TGTGCCAGCAGTCCCACCAGGGGCCCCCTGGGGCAGTACTTC. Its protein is CASSPTRGPLGQYF.